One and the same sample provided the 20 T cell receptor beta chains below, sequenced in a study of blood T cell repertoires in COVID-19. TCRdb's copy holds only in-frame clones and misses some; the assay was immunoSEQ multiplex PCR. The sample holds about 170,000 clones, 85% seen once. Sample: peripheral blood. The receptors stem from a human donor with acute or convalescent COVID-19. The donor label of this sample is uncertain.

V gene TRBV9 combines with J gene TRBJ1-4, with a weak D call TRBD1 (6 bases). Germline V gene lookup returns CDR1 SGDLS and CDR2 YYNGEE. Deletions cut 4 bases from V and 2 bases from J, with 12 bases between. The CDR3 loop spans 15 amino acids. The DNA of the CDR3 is TGTGCCAGCAGCCCACAGGGTGCGACTAATGAAAAACTGTTTTTT. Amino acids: CASSPQGATNEKLFF.

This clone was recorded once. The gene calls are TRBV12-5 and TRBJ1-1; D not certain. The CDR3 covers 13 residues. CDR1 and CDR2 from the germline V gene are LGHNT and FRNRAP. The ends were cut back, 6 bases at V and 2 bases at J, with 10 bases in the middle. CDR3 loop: CASGEGGNTEAFF. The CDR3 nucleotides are TGTGCTAGTGGAGAGGGAGGAAACACTGAAGCTTTCTTT.

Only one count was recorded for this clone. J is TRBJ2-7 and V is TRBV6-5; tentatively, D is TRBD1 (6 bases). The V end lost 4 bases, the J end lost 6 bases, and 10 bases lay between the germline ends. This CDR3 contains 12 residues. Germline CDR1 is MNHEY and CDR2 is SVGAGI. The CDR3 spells CASSSTGSEQYF. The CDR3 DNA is TGTGCCAGCAGTTCTACAGGGTCCGAGCAGTACTTC.

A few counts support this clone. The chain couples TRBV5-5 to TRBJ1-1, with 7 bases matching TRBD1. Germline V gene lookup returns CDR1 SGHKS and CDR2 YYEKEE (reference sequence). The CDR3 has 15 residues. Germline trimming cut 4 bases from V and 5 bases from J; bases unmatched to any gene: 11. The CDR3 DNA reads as TGTGCCAGCAGCCAACAGGGGTTGGTTGTAACTGAAGCTTTCTTT. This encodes CASSQQGLVVTEAFF.

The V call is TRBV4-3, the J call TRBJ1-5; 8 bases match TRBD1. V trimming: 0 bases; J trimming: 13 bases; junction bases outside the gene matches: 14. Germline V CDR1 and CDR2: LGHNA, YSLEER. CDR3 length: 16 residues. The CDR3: CASSQDLVTGAPRQHF. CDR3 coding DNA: TGCGCCAGCAGCCAAGATCTCGTGACAGGGGCCCCACGTCAGCATTTT.

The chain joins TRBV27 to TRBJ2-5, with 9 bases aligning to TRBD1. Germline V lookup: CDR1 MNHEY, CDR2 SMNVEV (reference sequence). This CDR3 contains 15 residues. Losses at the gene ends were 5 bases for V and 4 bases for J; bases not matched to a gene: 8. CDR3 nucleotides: TGTGCCAGCAGTCGCACAGGGGGCGGAAGAGAGACCCAGTACTTC. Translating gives CASSRTGGGRETQYF.

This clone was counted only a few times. In DNA form, the CDR3 reads TGTGCCAGCTCACCTTCCAGACAGGCGAACAATGAGCAGTTCTTC. Its translation: CASSPSRQANNEQFF. V and J are TRBV18 and TRBJ2-1, with D perhaps matching TRBD1 (6 bases). Trimming pared 3 bases from V and 5 bases from J, leaving 14 bases between. This CDR3 has 15 residues. Germline V gene sequence: CDR1 KGHSH, CDR2 LQKENI.

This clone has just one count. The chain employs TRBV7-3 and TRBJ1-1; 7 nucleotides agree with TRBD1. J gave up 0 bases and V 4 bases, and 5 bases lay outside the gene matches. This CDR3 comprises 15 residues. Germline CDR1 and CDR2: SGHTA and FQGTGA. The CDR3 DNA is TGTGCCAGCAGCTCCTCGGGACAGATGAACACTGAAGCTTTCTTT. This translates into CASSSSGQMNTEAFF.

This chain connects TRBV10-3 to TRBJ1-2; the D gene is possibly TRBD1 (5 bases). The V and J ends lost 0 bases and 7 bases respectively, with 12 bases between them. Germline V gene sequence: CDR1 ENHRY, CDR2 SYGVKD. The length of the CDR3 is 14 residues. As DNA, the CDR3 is TGTGCCATCAGTGAGTCGACGGTGGGGCGTGGCTACACCTTC. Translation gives CAISESTVGRGYTF.

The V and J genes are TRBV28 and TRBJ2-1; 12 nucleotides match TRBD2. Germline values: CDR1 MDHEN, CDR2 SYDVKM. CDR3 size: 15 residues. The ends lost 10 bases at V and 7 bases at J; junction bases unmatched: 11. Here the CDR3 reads CAIEASGGVVNEQFF. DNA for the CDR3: TGTGCCATCGAGGCTAGCGGGGGGGTTGTGAATGAGCAGTTCTTC.

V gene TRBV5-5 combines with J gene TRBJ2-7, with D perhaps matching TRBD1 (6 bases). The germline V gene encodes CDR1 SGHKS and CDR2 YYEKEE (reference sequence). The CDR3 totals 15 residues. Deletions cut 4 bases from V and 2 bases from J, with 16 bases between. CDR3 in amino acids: CASSQTGSLTYEQYF. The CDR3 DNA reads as TGTGCCAGCAGCCAGACAGGTTCACTGACCTACGAGCAGTACTTC.

The CDR3 reads CASRPGTGVNQPQHF. The CDR3 DNA is TGTGCCAGTAGACCCGGGACAGGGGTAAATCAGCCCCAGCATTTT. This rearrangement joins TRBV19 to TRBJ1-5; 10 positions agree with TRBD1. The CDR3 spans 15 residues. The germline V gene encodes CDR1 LNHDA and CDR2 SQIVND (reference sequence). V lost 6 bases, J lost 4 bases, and 6 bases stayed unmatched.

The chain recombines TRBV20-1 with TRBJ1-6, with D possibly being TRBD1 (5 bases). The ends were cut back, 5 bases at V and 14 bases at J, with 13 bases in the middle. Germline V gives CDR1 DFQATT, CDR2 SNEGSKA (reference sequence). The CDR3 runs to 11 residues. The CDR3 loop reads CSAGTLGALHF. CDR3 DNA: TGCAGTGCTGGAACCTTAGGGGCCCTCCACTTT.

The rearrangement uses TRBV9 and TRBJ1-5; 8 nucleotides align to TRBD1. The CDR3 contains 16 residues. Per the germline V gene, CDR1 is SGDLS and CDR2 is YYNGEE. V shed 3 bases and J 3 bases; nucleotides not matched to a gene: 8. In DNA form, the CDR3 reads TGTGCCAGCAGCGAGGGAGGACAGGGCTTCAATCAGCCCCAGCATTTT. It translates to CASSEGGQGFNQPQHF.

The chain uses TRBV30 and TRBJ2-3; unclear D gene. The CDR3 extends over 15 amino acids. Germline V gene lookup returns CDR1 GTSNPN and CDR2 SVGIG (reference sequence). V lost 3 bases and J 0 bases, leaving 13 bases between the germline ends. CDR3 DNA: TGTGCCTGGAGCGACACGACACCTAGCACAGATACGCAGTATTTT. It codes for CAWSDTTPSTDTQYF.

The CDR3 loop reads CATSEATGGKPYEQYF. The CDR3 nucleotides are TGTGCCACCAGTGAGGCCACAGGGGGCAAGCCCTACGAGCAGTACTTC. The rearrangement uses TRBV24-1 and TRBJ2-7; 9 bases are a match to TRBD1. From germline, CDR1 is KGHDR and CDR2 SFDVKD. The CDR3 has 16 residues. The V gene end was trimmed by 4 bases and the J gene end by 2 bases; junction bases not matched to a gene: 8.

CDR3 protein: CASSLATSGGIRSYNEQFF. In nucleotides, the CDR3 is TGTGCCAGCAGCTTGGCGACTAGCGGGGGGATTCGCTCCTACAATGAGCAGTTCTTC. The chain carries TRBV7-8 and TRBJ2-1, with TRBD2 identical over 13 bases. J lost 0 bases, V lost 3 bases, and 8 bases had no gene match. The CDR3 contains 19 residues. Germline values: CDR1 SGHVS, CDR2 FQNEAQ. The variable domain in full, completed from reference TRBV7-8 and TRBJ2-1, reads GAGVSQSPRYKVAKRGQDVALRCDPISGHVSLFWYQQALGQGPEFLTYFQNEAQLDKSGLPSDRFFAERPEGSVSTLKIQRTQQEDSAVYLCASSLATSGGIRSYNEQFFGPGTRLTVL.

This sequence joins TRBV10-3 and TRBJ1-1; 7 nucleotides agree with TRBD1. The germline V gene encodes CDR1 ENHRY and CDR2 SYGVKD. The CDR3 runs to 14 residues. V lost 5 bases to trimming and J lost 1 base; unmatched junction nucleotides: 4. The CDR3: CAISLGQSNTEAFF. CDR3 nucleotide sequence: TGTGCCATCAGTTTGGGACAGTCGAACACTGAAGCTTTCTTT.

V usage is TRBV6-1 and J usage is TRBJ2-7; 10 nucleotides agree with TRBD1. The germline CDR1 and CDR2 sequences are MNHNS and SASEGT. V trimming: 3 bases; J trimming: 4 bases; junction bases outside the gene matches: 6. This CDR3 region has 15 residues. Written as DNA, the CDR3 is TGTGCCAGCAGTGACCCTGGACAGGGGGGTTACGAGCAGTACTTC. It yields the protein CASSDPGQGGYEQYF.

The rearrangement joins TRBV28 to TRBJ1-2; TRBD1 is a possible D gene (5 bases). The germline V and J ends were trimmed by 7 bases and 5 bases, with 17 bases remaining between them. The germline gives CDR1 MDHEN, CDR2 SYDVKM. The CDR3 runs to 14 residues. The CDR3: CASTLDSPLYGYTF. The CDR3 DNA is TGTGCCAGCACATTAGACAGTCCACTTTATGGCTACACCTTC.